Listed below are T cell receptor beta chains from one sample, sequenced in a study of shared clonotypes between healthy human individuals. TCRdb's table, derived via immunoSEQ multiplex PCR, lists solely in-frame clones and lacks some. This table holds about 680,000 clones, approximately 79% found once. The source material was memory CD4+ T cells sorted from blood. These receptors came from a woman aged 25 to 39 in good health. CDR3s include the opening cysteine and the closing phenylalanine or tryptophan. Only some rows state a clone size, as once, few, many or a class for expanded clones.

TRBV7-9 - CASSLVGAYEQYF
TRBV7-9 - CASSLGTGDNEQFF
TRBV7-9 many CASSLDYNEQFF
TRBV6-1 - CASRVTGEVGNTIYF
TRBV28 - CATQGASGLTDTQYF
TRBV4-1 - CASSTKTRDRGSYSNQPQHF
TRBV20-1 - CSAGRDYGYTF
TRBV6-6 - CASSMRTTDSNQPQHF
TRBV4-2 - CASSQGVVDTQYF
TRBV30 - CAWSVYYEQYF
TRBV6-5 many CASSQTSREQFF
TRBV6-5 - CAISSGANYGYTF
TRBV19 - CASSITGSGNQPQHF
TRBV6-1 - CASSGRSGRIEAFF
TRBV18 few CASSPPATQQFF
TRBV5-1 few CASSLNQGQGYEQYF
TRBV19 once CASSLDRGLTQYF
TRBV7-8 - CASSLGGRNTIYF
TRBV11-3 - CASSLSGSLAGELFF
TRBV27 many CASRQVPGRGKETQYF
TRBV5-1 - CASSLGGGPTTDTQYF
TRBV7-9 - CASSLSLGRLSGNTIYF
TRBV28 few CASSLTSGTNIQYF
TRBV7-6 - CASSPRTSGRARNEQFF
TRBV27 - CASRELRTDTQYF
TRBV2 - CASSDAGNTIYF
TRBV5-1 - CASSLAGEQYF
TRBV19 - CASRPGQGNGGYTF
TRBV5-6 few CASSPLEGNTIYF
TRBV7-9 once CASSLAIGRGVYEQYF
TRBV5-1 few CASSLGTHTGELFF
TRBV7-8 - CASSSRLAGTDTQYF
TRBV27 - CASSLFSDRGPHEQYF
TRBV6-5 - CASSAVGEVSEQYF
TRBV11-2 - CASSLEEGGNDFYEQYF
TRBV11-2 - CASSLSLNQPQHF
TRBV5-4 - CASSLAGEAVDTQYF
TRBV5-1 - CASSTDYYEQYF
TRBV5-1 - CASSFGTDHNEQFF
TRBV28 - CASSASPLTYEQYF
TRBV4-1 - CASRIRDYSFGELFF
TRBV28 - CASIPGTGRAFNYGYTF
TRBV30 few CAWSRGQGQYF
TRBV6-1 once CASTGGGTGEDTQYF
TRBV15 - CATDIGKGQQETQYF
TRBV11-2 - CASSSRPKRGYQETQYF
TRBV7-9 - CASSFQRVNYGYTF
TRBV5-1 - CASSFNEKLFF
TRBV18 - CASSPQNLPTGRRTEAFF
TRBV10-3 - CATQTGIHQPQHF